Described below is a single T cell receptor (beta chain) sequence and its context. This clonotype has at least ten counts. Its specific antigen is unknown. The input lacks base qualities; no much larger clone sits a single base away. This specimen comes from a study of CD4 and CD8 cells across lung adenocarcinoma regions (dated by TCRdb to the late 2010s). Regarding the study in general: Intratumor heterogeneity of the T cell receptor repertoire was examined by comparing tumor centers with tumor margins.

V loses 2 bases, J loses 4 bases, and the germline ends lie 12 bases apart. Measured from the cysteine to the phenylalanine, the CDR3 is 15 residues long. The CDR3 DNA has 45 bases and is translated from base 1. Sequences MNHEY (CDR1) and SMNVEV (CDR2) are obtained from the germline V gene (reference sequence). The donors were patients who had localized lung adenocarcinoma, which is a subtype of non-small cell lung cancer. Samples were obtained from the margins of localized lung adenocarcinomas. For TCR repertoire analysis, CD8+ T cells from tumor tissue were profiled apart from CD4+ T cells. The library was built by means of PCR. TCRdb records HiSeq X Ten as the sequencer. The public reads were reprocessed in TCRdb via fastp at Q25 and MiXCR, keeping in-frame beta chains. Each CDR3 protein appears once, grouped with its most common genes and DNA. This sample comprises 5,000 to 6,500 distinct CDR3 sequences, almost 50% of them detected only once. In total, the top ten clones hold roughly 90% of the sample.

Here the chain combines TRBV27 and TRBJ2-1; the D segment could be TRBD1, given 6 matching bases. Sequenced sample: CD8+ T cells from the margin of a lung tumor. What this sample's cell subset or site label stands for: tumor margin region. This TCR came from a male donor with lung adenocarcinoma. The CD4 and CD8 labels of this study may be unreliable. The sequenced DNA is TGTGCCAGCAGTTTAAGTAGGGACACTTACAATGAGCAGTTCTTC. This codes for CASSLSRDTYNEQFF.